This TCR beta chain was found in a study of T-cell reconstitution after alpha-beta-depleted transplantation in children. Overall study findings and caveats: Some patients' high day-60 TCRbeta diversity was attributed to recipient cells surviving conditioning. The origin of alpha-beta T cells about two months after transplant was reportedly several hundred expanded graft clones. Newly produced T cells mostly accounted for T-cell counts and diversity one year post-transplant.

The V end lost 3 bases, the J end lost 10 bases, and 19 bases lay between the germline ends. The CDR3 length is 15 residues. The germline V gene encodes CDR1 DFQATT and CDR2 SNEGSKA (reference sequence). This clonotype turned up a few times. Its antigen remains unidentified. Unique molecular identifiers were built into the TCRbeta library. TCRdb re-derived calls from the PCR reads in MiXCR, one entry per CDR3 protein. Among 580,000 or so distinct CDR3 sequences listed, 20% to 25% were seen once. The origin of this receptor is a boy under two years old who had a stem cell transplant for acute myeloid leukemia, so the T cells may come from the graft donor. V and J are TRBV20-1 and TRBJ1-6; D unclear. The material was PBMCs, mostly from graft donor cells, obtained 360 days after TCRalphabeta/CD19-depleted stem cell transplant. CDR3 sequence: CSASGIRGSESPLHF. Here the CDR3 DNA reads TGCAGTGCTAGCGGGATAAGAGGTTCAGAGTCACCCCTCCACTTT.